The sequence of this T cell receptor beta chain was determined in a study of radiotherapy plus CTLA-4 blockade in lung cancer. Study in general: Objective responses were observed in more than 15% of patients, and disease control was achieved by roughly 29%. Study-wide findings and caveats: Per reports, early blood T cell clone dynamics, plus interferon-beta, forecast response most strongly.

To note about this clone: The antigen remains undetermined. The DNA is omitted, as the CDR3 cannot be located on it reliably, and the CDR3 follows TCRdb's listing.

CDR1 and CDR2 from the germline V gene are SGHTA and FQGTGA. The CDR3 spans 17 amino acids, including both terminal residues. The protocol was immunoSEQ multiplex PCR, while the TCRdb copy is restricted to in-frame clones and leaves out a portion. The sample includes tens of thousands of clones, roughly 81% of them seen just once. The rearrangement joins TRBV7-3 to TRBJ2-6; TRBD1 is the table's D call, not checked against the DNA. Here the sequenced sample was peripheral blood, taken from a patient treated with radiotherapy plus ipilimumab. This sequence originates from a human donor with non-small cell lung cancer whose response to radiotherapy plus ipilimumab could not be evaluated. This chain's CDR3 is CASSLNLWGSGANVPTF.